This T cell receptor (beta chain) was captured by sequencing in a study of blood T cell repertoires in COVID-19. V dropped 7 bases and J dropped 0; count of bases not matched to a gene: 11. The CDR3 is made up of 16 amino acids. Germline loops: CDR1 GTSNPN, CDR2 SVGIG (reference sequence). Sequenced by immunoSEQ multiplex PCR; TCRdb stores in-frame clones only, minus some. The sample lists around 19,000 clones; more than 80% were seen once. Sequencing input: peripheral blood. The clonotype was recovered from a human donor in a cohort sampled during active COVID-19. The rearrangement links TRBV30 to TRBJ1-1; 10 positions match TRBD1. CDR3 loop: CALIRQGAILNTEAFF. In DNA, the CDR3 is TGTGCCTTGATTCGACAGGGGGCTATCTTGAACACTGAAGCTTTCTTT.